This T cell receptor (beta chain) was recovered during a study of regulatory T cells in long-lasting Graves disease (TCRdb year 2021). Study-level background: In the newly diagnosed Graves' disease group, patients had been taking antithyroid drugs for less than 3 months. Peripheral blood TCR sequencing and RNA sequencing compared persistent Graves' disease patients with newly diagnosed Graves' disease patients. The study took place in China and was registered as a clinical trial. A total of roughly 35 samples underwent TCR sequencing: about 13 from persistent and roughly 20 from newly diagnosed Graves' disease patients. General study outcomes and caveats: Only the TCR beta chain was sequenced and analyzed. Peripheral blood alone was examined, since thyroid tissue, which constituted the primary lesion, could not be accessed. More public clonotypes were shared among persistent patients (roughly 2,700) than among newly diagnosed patients (roughly 960). The authors noted that the small sample size was a limitation that may lower accuracy. Compared with newly diagnosed patients, patients with persistent Graves' disease had lower TCR Shannon entropy and fewer highly expanded clones, which suggests clonal expansion.

The table lists this clonotype with many counts. This receptor's antigen is unknown. No clone much larger than this one lies a single base away; base qualities are absent. The library relied on multiplex PCR. The sequencer listed for this sample is Illumina HiSeq 4000. TCR beta libraries were built with iRepertoire HTBI primers and Arm-PCR amplification of CDR3 regions. Before sequencing, the PCR products went through gel purification. In the paper's pipeline: Across samples, around 58 TRBV and 13 to 15 TRBJ segments were identified and used for gene usage analysis of CDR3 amino acid clonotypes. COPE and FqMerger were used to merge the filtered high-quality paired reads into contigs. Contigs were aligned with BLAST to IMGT TRBV, TRBD and TRBJ reference genes, and CDR3 was defined per IMGT. Highly expanded clones were defined as clonotypes with a frequency above 0.1%. Shannon entropy served as the measure of repertoire diversity, while the Gini coefficient captured V-J evenness. Public clonotypes were defined as clonotypes shared by more than one individual. The raw public reads went through TCRdb reprocessing: fastp at Q25, MiXCR clone calling, in-frame beta chains kept. When rows share a CDR3 protein, they turn into one entry using the most common DNA and genes. In this record, the V and J calls reflect TCRdb's handling and not the investigators' own analysis. The sample table records 300,000 to 400,000 distinct CDR3 sequences; around 15% of these occur just once. Clones ranked in the top ten supply 20% to 25% of the sample.

Taken with the paper, the label for time point translates to: newly diagnosed GD, antithyroid drugs for less than 3 months. For both TCR sequencing and RNA sequencing, RNA was extracted from PBMCs using TRIzol. The diagnosis of Graves' disease was made according to American Thyroid Association guidelines. The patients came from an endocrinology department in Xi'an, China. Each patient gave around 9.2 milliliters of peripheral blood, collected in an EDTA anticoagulant tube. PBMCs were isolated by Ficoll Paque Plus density gradient separation without further T cell sorting. An Agilent 2100 Bioanalyzer and agarose gel were used to check RNA quality, and a NanoDrop 2000 was used to measure RNA concentration. Specimen: peripheral blood mononuclear cells (PBMCs), collected at new diagnosis, from a patient treated with antithyroid drugs. The TCR was taken from a female donor with Graves disease.

The bases are TGCAGTGCTCAAAAGACAGAGTACTATGGCTACACCTTC. Its amino acids are CSAQKTEYYGYTF. The rearranged segments are TRBV20-1 and TRBJ1-2, and perhaps TRBD1 as D gene, on 5 matching bases. Between the V and J ends, shortened by 5 bases and 3 bases respectively, the junction contains 13 bases. For CDR1 and CDR2, the germline V gene (reference sequence) lists DFQATT and SNEGSKA. Spanning cysteine to phenylalanine, the CDR3 consists of 13 amino acids. Only the CDR3 portion is preserved as DNA: 39 bases, with reading frame beginning at the first base.